The 19 T cell receptor beta chains presented below share a single source sample, sequenced in a study of PD-L1 blockade in urothelial cancer. Noted time point: peripheral blood 6 weeks after treatment start. Libraries were prepared by immunoSEQ multiplex PCR; TCRdb keeps only in-frame clonotypes and omits some of them. The table records approximately 83,000 clones, 75% to 90% of them present only once. The sequences come from PBMCs, collected around atezolizumab (anti-PD-L1) treatment. These receptors all stem from a man in his 70s with urothelial cancer.

This chain uses TRBV7-3 with TRBJ2-2, with a tentative D call TRBD2 (6 bases). This CDR3 has 13 residues. V lost 9 bases to trimming and J lost 7 bases, with 15 bases between them. Germline CDR1 is SGHTA and CDR2 is FQGTGA. This CDR3 is CASAGTGGGELFF. The CDR3 coding sequence is TGTGCCAGTGCCGGGACTGGGGGCGGGGAGCTGTTTTTT.

This chain connects TRBV15 to TRBJ1-5; TRBD1 matches 10 bases. The V gene end was trimmed by 1 base and the J gene end by 6 bases; junction bases not matched to a gene: 6. Germline V lookup: CDR1 LNHNV, CDR2 YYDKDF (reference sequence). The CDR3 loop spans 16 amino acids. The DNA for the CDR3 is TGTGCCACCAGCAGAGGCCGGGACAGGGGCCTTCAGCCCCAGCATTTT. Translating it yields CATSRGRDRGLQPQHF.

The CDR3 DNA sequence: TGTGCCAGCAGCTTGGGGCACCAGGGATCTCGGGCTTTCTTT. This encodes CASSLGHQGSRAFF. V is TRBV7-2 and J is TRBJ1-1; D possibly corresponds to TRBD1 (5 bases). The CDR3 extends over 14 amino acids. Trimming left V 3 bases short and J 11 bases short, with 19 bases between. The germline CDR1 and CDR2 sequences are SGHTA and FQGNSA.

This clone was recorded only once. This sequence joins TRBV28 and TRBJ1-1; a weak D match, TRBD1 (5 bases). V was cut by 5 bases and J by 0 bases, with 13 bases left in between. The CDR3 covers 15 residues. CDR1 MDHEN and CDR2 SYDVKM come from the germline V gene. The CDR3 loop reads CASSGMGLMNTEAFF. In DNA form, the CDR3 reads TGTGCCAGCAGTGGGATGGGACTAATGAACACTGAAGCTTTCTTT.

The chain links TRBV2 to TRBJ2-7; D call uncertain. CDR1 and CDR2 (germline): SNHLY, FYNNEI. The CDR3 covers 16 residues. V lost 2 bases and J lost 3, with 17 bases in between. CDR3 DNA: TGTGCCAGCAGTGAAAGAGCCGGGTCTATCCTCTACGAGCAGTACTTC. Its protein product is CASSERAGSILYEQYF. The full variable domain, completed using reference TRBV2 and TRBJ2-7, is EPEVTQTPSHQVTQMGQEVILRCVPISNHLYFYWYRQILGQKVEFLVSFYNNEISEKSEIFDDQFSVERPDGSNFTLKIRSTKLEDSAMYFCASSERAGSILYEQYFGPGTRLTVT.

In this sample, this clone turned up a few times. J is TRBJ2-7 and V is TRBV6-1; 7 bases agree with TRBD2. The J segment lost 5 bases and the V segment lost 2 bases, leaving 6 bases of the junction unmatched. CDR3 length equals 14 residues. Germline CDR1 MNHNS, CDR2 SASEGT. DNA for the CDR3: TGTGCCAGCAGTGAATGGGGGGAGGGCCACGAGCAGTACTTC. Residues: CASSEWGEGHEQYF.

The chain carries TRBV6-5 and TRBJ2-3; 13 positions match TRBD2. CDR1 and CDR2 from the germline V gene are MNHEY and SVGAGI. This CDR3 region has 15 residues. The junction had 2 bases not matched to a gene; V was cut back by 3 bases and J by 5 bases. The CDR3 sequence: CASSYTSGRGDTQYF. CDR3 coding DNA: TGTGCCAGCAGTTATACTAGCGGGAGGGGAGATACGCAGTATTTT.

The V gene is TRBV18, the J gene TRBJ1-1; possible D gene TRBD1, 6 bases. V gave up 1 base and J gave up 1 base, with 10 bases separating them. From germline, CDR1 is KGHSH and CDR2 LQKENI. The CDR3 length is 15 residues. The CDR3 is CASSPLSDRNTEAFF. The CDR3 DNA follows: TGTGCCAGCTCACCACTCTCGGACAGGAACACTGAAGCTTTCTTT.

The chain couples TRBV18 to TRBJ1-1; D uncertain. Trimming cost V 3 bases and J 3 bases, with 8 bases left between them. The CDR3 contains 13 residues. Germline V gene data show CDR1 as KGHSH and CDR2 as LQKENI. The DNA of the CDR3 is TGTGCCAGCTCACCCCTTAGCGACACTGAAGCTTTCTTT. Translation gives CASSPLSDTEAFF.

This chain links TRBV1 with TRBJ2-2; no DNA check was done on the table's D call, TRBD2. TRBV1 is marked as a pseudogene. The CDR3 contains 19 residues. The DNA for the CDR3 is TGCACCAGCAGCCAAGATCGGAGGGAAGGGCAGCAAAACACCGGGGAGCTGTTTTTT. Its translation: CTSSQDRREGQQNTGELFF.

This clone appeared a few times. This chain links TRBV10-3 with TRBJ2-3; tentatively, D is TRBD2 (6 bases). This CDR3 is built from 15 residues. Germline lookup yields CDR1 ENHRY and CDR2 SYGVKD. V gave up 3 bases and J gave up 0 bases, with 10 bases separating them. For the CDR3, the DNA is TGTGCCATCAGTGAACGCGGGACTAGCACAGATACGCAGTATTTT. It translates to CAISERGTSTDTQYF.

This chain joins TRBV5-1 and TRBJ1-1; 8 bases agree with TRBD1. Per germline, CDR1 SGHRS and CDR2 YFSETQ. The V gene end was trimmed by 3 bases and the J gene end by 1 base; junction bases not matched to a gene: 5. This CDR3 region has 15 residues. The CDR3 nucleotides read TGCGCCAGCAGCTCTTCCGGGACAGGGAACACTGAAGCTTTCTTT. Translating gives CASSSSGTGNTEAFF.

The J gene is TRBJ2-5, the V gene TRBV2, with 9 bases aligning to TRBD1. The germline V gene has CDR1 SNHLY and CDR2 FYNNEI. The length of the CDR3 is 15 residues. The V and J ends lost 7 bases and 3 bases, in that order; junction bases with no gene match: 9. CDR3 in DNA: TGTGCCAGCAAGGGACAGGGTTTGGATAAAGAGACCCAGTACTTC. Amino acids: CASKGQGLDKETQYF.

The V call is TRBV11-3, the J call TRBJ2-5; 12 bases map to TRBD2. V lost 8 bases and J lost 5; bases outside the gene matches: 3. Germline V gene sequence: CDR1 SGHNT, CDR2 YENEEA. The CDR3 has 13 residues. CDR3 region: CASGLAGRETQYF. CDR3 coding DNA: TGTGCCAGCGGACTAGCGGGGCGGGAGACCCAGTACTTC.

The chain has TRBV5-4 and TRBJ2-1, with 8 positions matching TRBD2. Germline CDR1 SGHNT, CDR2 YYREEE (reference sequence). The CDR3 extends over 16 amino acids. After removal of 4 bases from V and 9 bases from J, the junction contained 15 bases not matched to a gene. This CDR3 is CASSATPGLVDSEQFF. The DNA for the CDR3 is TGTGCCAGCAGCGCAACTCCGGGACTAGTTGATAGTGAGCAGTTCTTC. The full variable domain, its missing parts supplied by reference TRBV5-4 and TRBJ2-1, is ETGVTQSPTHLIKTRGQQVTLRCSSQSGHNTVSWYQQALGQGPQFIFQYYREEENGRGNFPPRFSGLQFPNYSSELNVNALELDDSALYLCASSATPGLVDSEQFFGPGTRLTVL.

This rearrangement joins TRBV7-9 to TRBJ2-5, with 10 positions matching TRBD2. V shed 5 bases, J shed 5 bases, and the junction held 8 bases outside the gene matches. Per germline, CDR1 SEHNR and CDR2 FQNEAQ (reference sequence). CDR3 length: 15 amino acids. CDR3 bases: TGTGCCAGCAGCCGAAGCGGGAGGGCGGGGGAGACCCAGTACTTC. Translation: CASSRSGRAGETQYF.

V gene TRBV13 combines with J gene TRBJ2-2; D is undetermined. Germline values: CDR1 PRHDT, CDR2 FYEKMQ (reference sequence). The CDR3 is made up of 14 amino acids. V lost 1 base to trimming and J lost 2 bases, with 5 bases between them. CDR3 sequence: CASSLARNTGELFF. In nucleotides, the CDR3 is TGTGCCAGCAGCTTAGCTAGAAACACCGGGGAGCTGTTTTTT.

This sequence joins TRBV5-1 and TRBJ2-1; no clear D. The CDR3 has 13 amino acids. The germline V and J ends were trimmed by 0 bases and 5 bases, with 6 bases remaining between them. CDR1 and CDR2 (germline): SGHRS, YFSETQ. CDR3 protein: CASSLDGDNEQFF. The CDR3 DNA reads as TGCGCCAGCAGCTTGGATGGAGACAATGAGCAGTTCTTC.

This chain uses TRBV5-4 with TRBJ1-2; 8 bases fit TRBD1. V dropped 5 bases and J dropped 6; count of bases not matched to a gene: 3. Looked up from germline, CDR1 is SGHNT and CDR2 is YYREEE (reference sequence). CDR3 length: 12 amino acids. The CDR3 here is CASSRDRHGYTF. CDR3 DNA sequence: TGTGCCAGCAGTCGGGACAGGCATGGCTACACCTTC.